This TCR beta chain is drawn from a study of blood T cells in healthy people across ages. Study results and limitations: Donor CMV infection status was unknown, possibly confounding age-related changes in expanded clonotypes. Naive T cell percentage showed a strong correlation with TCR beta diversity. TCR beta diversity per million T cells fell roughly linearly with age.

At least ten counts were recorded for this clonotype. As yet, its antigen is unknown. V lost 5 bases and J lost 6; bases outside the gene matches: 10. There are 16 residues in the CDR3. Through a sample-barcoded 5' primer and a J-beta primer mix, a second PCR was run for roughly 6 to 12 cycles. TCRdb re-called the 5' RACE reads through MiXCR, storing one row per CDR3 protein. The sample includes 1.5 million to 2 million distinct CDR3 sequences, roughly a third of them seen just once. The receptor was isolated from a woman under 40 in good health. Sequenced material: blood. This sequence joins TRBV12-3 or TRBV12-4 and TRBJ2-7; TRBD2 matches 13 bases. In nucleotides, the CDR3 is TGTGCCAGCAGTCCCGGACTAGCGGGAGAGGTCGGCGAGCAGTACTTC. Its translation: CASSPGLAGEVGEQYF.